This T cell receptor beta chain came from a study of PD-L1 blockade in urothelial cancer. Study-wide background: Analysis of blood occurred 3 weeks (second dose) and 6 weeks after treatment start. Blood samples contained a median about 150,000 T cells.

Whole-study results and caveats: When measured at 3 weeks, tumor-associated blood clones expanded more in durable-benefit patients.

Points on this clone: Antigen specificity is unknown.

Indicated time point: pretreatment peripheral blood. Clones were sequenced by immunoSEQ multiplex PCR, and TCRdb holds only the in-frame ones, with some missing. The table lists 80,000 to 90,000 clones, about 85% of them singletons. Germline-derived CDR1 and CDR2 are LGHNA and YNFKEQ. V was shortened by 4 bases and J by 5 bases, with 11 bases between the two germline ends. The CDR3 totals 13 residues. The chain is built from TRBV4-2 and TRBJ1-1; D is unresolved. The TCR sequence derives from a man in his sixties with urothelial cancer. The specimen comprised PBMCs, sampled around atezolizumab (anti-PD-L1) treatment. In nucleotides, the CDR3 is TGTGCCAGCAGCCTAGATAGTGGTACTGAAGCTTTCTTT. Residues: CASSLDSGTEAFF.